This TCR beta chain was identified during a study of liver allograft versus peripheral blood T cells. About the research overall: Within transplanted livers, the T cell receptor repertoires were examined and compared against the repertoires present in the peripheral blood of liver transplant recipients.

In its sample, this clonotype is medium-sized. The antigen remains unidentified. Study-wide results and caveats: Liver allograft T cell receptor repertoires were reported to differ from peripheral blood repertoires.

MiXCR, run by TCRdb on the reads, gives a single entry per CDR3 protein. The repertoire includes over 2,000 distinct CDR3 sequences, roughly 16% of them detected once, and around 23% sits in the top ten. The germline CDR1 and CDR2 sequences are MNHNS and SASEGT. The ends were cut back, 1 base at V and 2 bases at J, with 12 bases in the middle. The CDR3 totals 15 residues. The origin of this receptor is a human patient who had a liver transplant. The graft donor may have given rise to some T cells. The V and J genes are TRBV6-1 and TRBJ2-7; the D gene could be TRBD1 or TRBD2 (6 bases each). DNA of the CDR3: TGTGCCAGCAGTGAAGAGGAGGGGGGCCCCTACGAGCAGTACTTC. The encoded protein is CASSEEEGGPYEQYF.